This T cell receptor beta chain derives from a study of blood T cell repertoires in COVID-19. Overall study: The United States, Italy and Spain provided the acute and convalescent COVID-19 samples. Nucleic acid was either cDNA or gDNA, and it came from T cells, B-cell-depleted T cells, or PBMCs.

Authors' data handling: Counts of nucleated cells, estimated from reference gene primer amplification, were obtained. The repertoire was sequenced with immunoSEQ multiplex PCR; TCRdb's copy has only in-frame clones and lacks some. The D gene and trimming were derived from the DNA, and the V and J assignments and clone size from that table. This sample has approximately 170,000 clones, with 86% found just once. The V gene's germline CDR1 is SEHNR and CDR2 FQNEAQ (reference sequence). The CDR3 extends over 12 amino acids. V was pared by 6 bases and J by 11 bases, with 9 bases of the junction left unmatched.

The sample was peripheral blood. The receptor was derived from a woman in her 70s with acute or convalescent COVID-19. The chain combines TRBV7-9 with TRBJ2-7; 8 bases are a match to TRBD1. CDR3 in DNA: TGTGCCAGCAGTCAACCGGGACAGGTTAAGTACTTC. This codes for CASSQPGQVKYF.